This T cell receptor beta chain was recovered during a study of T cell changes during pregnancy in multiple sclerosis. The CDR3 extends over 15 amino acids. V shed 4 bases, J shed 2 bases, and the junction held 5 bases outside the gene matches. CDR1 is SGDLS, CDR2 YYNGEE, per germline. Sequencing used immunoSEQ multiplex PCR; TCRdb keeps in-frame clones, though not all of them. The data hold under 55,000 clones, with 93% observed a single time. The chain recombines TRBV9 with TRBJ2-1, with 8 nucleotides matching TRBD2. The sequenced sample was peripheral blood, obtained in the second trimester of pregnancy. The clonotype was recovered from a female donor with multiple sclerosis, enrolled in a pregnancy study. CDR3 in DNA: TGTGCCAGCAGCACGGGAGGGCCTGCCTACAATGAGCAGTTCTTC. It codes for CASSTGGPAYNEQFF.